This is a list of T cell receptor beta chains from one sample in a study of blood T cell repertoires in COVID-19. This table comes from immunoSEQ multiplex PCR, and its TCRdb copy is limited to in-frame clones, with some not included. The sample consists of 20,000 to 25,000 clones, more than 70% of them appearing once. The source material was peripheral blood. These receptors came from a human donor in a cohort sampled during active COVID-19. The donor label of this sample is uncertain. Both conserved end residues are part of each CDR3. Each record gives: clone size, J gene, V gene, D gene, CDR3 protein, CDR3 DNA. A D gene is named only where the DNA matches it firmly. Where a row states a size, it is once, few, many or the class of an expanded clone; other rows omit it.

abundance: few
j_gene: TRBJ1-5
v_gene: TRBV28
d_gene: -
CDR3aa: CASSPTTGHRQPQHF
CDR3nt: TGTGCCAGCAGCCCCACGACAGGACACCGCCAGCCCCAGCATTTT

abundance: -
j_gene: TRBJ2-7
v_gene: TRBV30
d_gene: -
CDR3aa: CAWSVRGYEQYF
CDR3nt: TGTGCCTGGAGTGTAAGGGGCTACGAGCAGTACTTC

abundance: -
j_gene: TRBJ2-1
v_gene: TRBV4-2
d_gene: TRBD1
CDR3aa: CASSHLPGQGAHEQFF
CDR3nt: TGTGCCAGCAGCCACTTACCGGGACAGGGGGCACATGAGCAGTTCTTC

abundance: -
j_gene: TRBJ2-2
v_gene: TRBV6-1
d_gene: TRBD2
CDR3aa: CASSEGLAGLGGELFF
CDR3nt: TGTGCCAGCAGTGAAGGGCTAGCGGGACTTGGCGGGGAGCTGTTTTTT

abundance: -
j_gene: TRBJ2-7
v_gene: TRBV27
d_gene: TRBD2
CDR3aa: CASSLRRGGDEQYF
CDR3nt: TGTGCCAGCAGTTTACGGCGGGGGGGGGACGAGCAGTACTTC

abundance: few
j_gene: TRBJ2-7
v_gene: TRBV5-6
d_gene: -
CDR3aa: CASSSARRGTAYLYEQYF
CDR3nt: TGTGCCAGCAGCTCCGCCCGGAGGGGGACAGCCTACCTCTACGAGCAGTACTTC

abundance: -
j_gene: TRBJ2-5
v_gene: TRBV4-2
d_gene: TRBD2
CDR3aa: CASSQVQAGGAGDQYF
CDR3nt: TGTGCCAGCAGCCAAGTTCAAGCGGGAGGGGCAGGGGACCAGTACTTC

abundance: -
j_gene: TRBJ2-2
v_gene: TRBV15
d_gene: -
CDR3aa: CATSRDQGPGELFF
CDR3nt: TGTGCCACCAGCAGAGATCAGGGTCCCGGGGAGCTGTTTTTT

abundance: -
j_gene: TRBJ1-4
v_gene: TRBV19
d_gene: -
CDR3aa: CASIRNRATNEKLFF
CDR3nt: TGTGCCAGTATTAGAAACAGAGCAACTAATGAAAAACTGTTTTTT

abundance: -
j_gene: TRBJ2-5
v_gene: TRBV28
d_gene: -
CDR3aa: CASSLFSVVRVLETQYF
CDR3nt: TGTGCCAGCAGTTTATTTTCGGTGGTGAGGGTTCTAGAGACCCAGTACTTC

abundance: once
j_gene: TRBJ1-1
v_gene: TRBV11-3
d_gene: -
CDR3aa: CASSLRVNTEAFF
CDR3nt: TGTGCCAGCAGCTTACGGGTAAACACTGAAGCTTTCTTT

abundance: -
j_gene: TRBJ2-1
v_gene: TRBV27
d_gene: TRBD2
CDR3aa: CASATGTSAYNEQFF
CDR3nt: TGTGCCAGCGCCACCGGGACTAGCGCTTACAATGAGCAGTTCTTC

abundance: few
j_gene: TRBJ2-7
v_gene: TRBV6-5
d_gene: TRBD1
CDR3aa: CASSQPGQGENEQYF
CDR3nt: TGTGCCAGCAGCCAGCCGGGACAGGGCGAAAACGAGCAGTACTTC

abundance: -
j_gene: TRBJ2-5
v_gene: TRBV7-3
d_gene: TRBD2
CDR3aa: CASSSGLAEETQYF
CDR3nt: TGTGCCAGCAGCTCGGGACTAGCGGAAGAGACCCAGTACTTC

abundance: -
j_gene: TRBJ1-1
v_gene: TRBV30
d_gene: TRBD1
CDR3aa: CAWQGAANTEAFF
CDR3nt: TGTGCCTGGCAGGGGGCGGCGAACACTGAAGCTTTCTTT

abundance: -
j_gene: TRBJ2-3
v_gene: TRBV6-5
d_gene: -
CDR3aa: CASSYEASRTDTQYF
CDR3nt: TGTGCCAGCAGTTACGAGGCAAGCCGCACAGATACGCAGTATTTT

abundance: -
j_gene: TRBJ1-2
v_gene: TRBV5-1
d_gene: TRBD1
CDR3aa: CASSFGTGAAYGYTF
CDR3nt: TGCGCCAGCAGCTTCGGGACAGGGGCCGCCTATGGCTACACCTTC

abundance: -
j_gene: TRBJ1-1
v_gene: TRBV5-6
d_gene: -
CDR3aa: CASSFGRLSWMNTEAFF
CDR3nt: TGTGCCAGCAGCTTCGGCAGGTTATCGTGGATGAACACTGAAGCTTTCTTT

abundance: -
j_gene: TRBJ2-5
v_gene: TRBV6-5
d_gene: -
CDR3aa: CASSPGDSRETQYF
CDR3nt: TGTGCCAGCAGCCCCGGTGATAGTCGGGAGACCCAGTACTTC

abundance: -
j_gene: TRBJ2-7
v_gene: TRBV6-1
d_gene: TRBD1
CDR3aa: CASSDRDRPYEQYF
CDR3nt: TGTGCCAGCAGTGACCGGGACAGACCCTACGAGCAGTACTTC

abundance: -
j_gene: TRBJ1-2
v_gene: TRBV6-6
d_gene: TRBD1
CDR3aa: CASSPQGARGYTF
CDR3nt: TGTGCCAGCAGTCCCCAGGGGGCACGGGGCTACACCTTC

abundance: -
j_gene: TRBJ2-7
v_gene: TRBV19
d_gene: -
CDR3aa: CASSIAEGGTYEQYF
CDR3nt: TGTGCCAGTAGTATAGCTGAAGGGGGTACCTACGAGCAGTACTTC

abundance: -
j_gene: TRBJ2-6
v_gene: TRBV24-1
d_gene: -
CDR3aa: CATAGGTGANVLTF
CDR3nt: TGTGCCACCGCCGGGGGAACTGGGGCCAACGTCCTGACTTTC

abundance: -
j_gene: TRBJ2-5
v_gene: TRBV5-4
d_gene: -
CDR3aa: CASSTGYQETQYF
CDR3nt: TGTGCCAGCAGCACAGGGTACCAAGAGACCCAGTACTTC

abundance: -
j_gene: TRBJ2-7
v_gene: TRBV6-4
d_gene: -
CDR3aa: CASSTPGNRPYEQYF
CDR3nt: TGTGCCAGCAGTACCCCAGGGAACAGACCCTACGAGCAGTACTTC

abundance: -
j_gene: TRBJ1-3
v_gene: TRBV6-5
d_gene: TRBD1
CDR3aa: CASSNTGGGGNTIYF
CDR3nt: TGTGCCAGCAGCAATACAGGGGGCGGTGGAAACACCATATATTTT

abundance: -
j_gene: TRBJ1-4
v_gene: TRBV15
d_gene: -
CDR3aa: CATSSRVVGEKLFF
CDR3nt: TGTGCCACCAGCTCCAGGGTGGTTGGTGAAAAACTGTTTTTT

abundance: few
j_gene: TRBJ2-7
v_gene: TRBV5-5
d_gene: -
CDR3aa: CASSLAGGTAYEQYF
CDR3nt: TGTGCCAGCAGCTTGGCAGGCGGGACGGCCTACGAGCAGTACTTC

abundance: -
j_gene: TRBJ2-2
v_gene: TRBV2
d_gene: -
CDR3aa: CASSGDYTGELFF
CDR3nt: TGTGCCAGCAGTGGGGACTACACCGGGGAGCTGTTTTTT

abundance: -
j_gene: TRBJ1-5
v_gene: TRBV24-1
d_gene: -
CDR3aa: CATSVAHLEPQHF
CDR3nt: TGTGCCACCAGTGTCGCCCACTTGGAGCCCCAGCATTTT

abundance: -
j_gene: TRBJ2-7
v_gene: TRBV9
d_gene: TRBD1
CDR3aa: CASSANRGDTYEQYF
CDR3nt: TGTGCCAGCAGCGCAAACAGGGGGGACACCTACGAGCAGTACTTC

abundance: -
j_gene: TRBJ2-7
v_gene: TRBV11-1
d_gene: -
CDR3aa: CASSLSRGLSRAEQYF
CDR3nt: TGTGCCAGCAGCTTGTCCAGGGGACTATCCCGCGCCGAGCAGTACTTC

abundance: -
j_gene: TRBJ1-6
v_gene: TRBV6-6
d_gene: -
CDR3aa: CASSSIQGLDSPLHF
CDR3nt: TGTGCCAGCAGCTCAATACAGGGTTTGGATTCACCCCTCCACTTT

abundance: -
j_gene: TRBJ2-3
v_gene: TRBV20-1
d_gene: TRBD2
CDR3aa: CSASGREGGTDTQYF
CDR3nt: TGCAGTGCTAGTGGGCGGGAGGGTGGCACAGATACGCAGTATTTT

abundance: -
j_gene: TRBJ2-7
v_gene: TRBV5-1
d_gene: -
CDR3aa: CASSLVGGRLAGSYEQYF
CDR3nt: TGCGCCAGCAGCTTGGTGGGGGGGCGACTAGCCGGCTCCTACGAGCAGTACTTC

abundance: -
j_gene: TRBJ2-3
v_gene: TRBV18
d_gene: -
CDR3aa: CASSPSSTDTQYF
CDR3nt: TGTGCCAGCTCACCAAGCAGCACAGATACGCAGTATTTT

abundance: -
j_gene: TRBJ2-7
v_gene: TRBV21-1
d_gene: -
CDR3aa: CASSNSVAGVYEQYF
CDR3nt: TGTGCCAGCAGCAATTCGGTAGCGGGAGTCTACGAGCAGTACTTC

abundance: -
j_gene: TRBJ2-7
v_gene: TRBV5-4
d_gene: TRBD1
CDR3aa: CASSHRQGIYEGDEQYF
CDR3nt: TGTGCCAGCAGCCACCGACAGGGAATATACGAAGGGGACGAGCAGTACTTC

abundance: -
j_gene: TRBJ1-4
v_gene: TRBV7-2
d_gene: -
CDR3aa: CASSLSPGQRREKLFF
CDR3nt: TGTGCCAGCAGCTTATCGCCAGGACAGCGGCGTGAAAAACTGTTTTTT

abundance: -
j_gene: TRBJ1-3
v_gene: TRBV27
d_gene: TRBD1
CDR3aa: CASRQGALGNTIYF
CDR3nt: TGTGCCAGCAGACAGGGGGCGCTTGGAAACACCATATATTTT

abundance: -
j_gene: TRBJ1-2
v_gene: TRBV11-2
d_gene: -
CDR3aa: CASSLEAVGGYTF
CDR3nt: TGTGCCAGCAGCTTAGAGGCAGTCGGGGGCTACACCTTC

abundance: -
j_gene: TRBJ1-2
v_gene: TRBV5-8
d_gene: -
CDR3aa: CASSLLGEDGYTF
CDR3nt: TGTGCCAGCAGCTTGCTGGGGGAGGATGGCTACACCTTC

abundance: -
j_gene: TRBJ2-7
v_gene: TRBV28
d_gene: TRBD1
CDR3aa: CASSTSGTGINEQYF
CDR3nt: TGTGCCAGCAGTACCTCAGGGACAGGGATAAACGAGCAGTACTTC

abundance: -
j_gene: TRBJ1-1
v_gene: TRBV5-1
d_gene: -
CDR3aa: CASSLFGQNTEAFF
CDR3nt: TGCGCCAGCAGCTTGTTCGGACAGAACACTGAAGCTTTCTTT

abundance: -
j_gene: TRBJ2-3
v_gene: TRBV14
d_gene: -
CDR3aa: CASSQADRITDTQYF
CDR3nt: TGTGCCAGCAGCCAAGCTGACAGGATAACAGATACGCAGTATTTT